A selection of T cell receptor beta chains follows, all from one sample in a study of cytomegalovirus exposure and HLA in healthy donors. Produced via immunoSEQ multiplex PCR; TCRdb's table is partial and in-frame only. The table includes approximately 89,000 clones, 85% detected once. Sequences were obtained from PBMCs. Every receptor here comes from a man in his forties or fifties in good health and CMV-seropositive. Both conserved end residues are part of each CDR3. A D gene is named only where the DNA matches it firmly. Not every row has a clone size; where given, it reads once, few, many or a size class.

size	V	D	J	CDR3	DNA
.	TRBV15	.	TRBJ1-5	CATSRAGQPQHF	TGTGCCACCAGCAGAGCGGGTCAGCCCCAGCATTTT
.	TRBV7-6	TRBD2	TRBJ2-1	CASSLSTSGSRNEQFF	TGTGCCAGCAGCTTATCGACTAGCGGGAGTCGGAATGAGCAGTTCTTC
once	TRBV9	.	TRBJ2-1	CASSVGELVQAGEQFF	TGTGCCAGCAGCGTAGGGGAACTAGTTCAGGCGGGTGAGCAGTTCTTC
.	TRBV5-1	.	TRBJ1-1	CASSFELGSVNTEAFF	TGCGCCAGCAGCTTTGAGTTAGGTAGCGTGAACACTGAAGCTTTCTTT
.	TRBV9	TRBD2	TRBJ2-1	CASSVEIAGGNEQFF	TGTGCCAGCAGCGTAGAAATAGCGGGGGGCAATGAGCAGTTCTTC
.	TRBV6-5	.	TRBJ2-7	CASSSGPRGSSYEQYF	TGTGCCAGCAGTTCGGGCCCTCGGGGGAGCTCCTACGAGCAGTACTTC
.	TRBV7-2	TRBD1	TRBJ2-3	CASSVSGTGKTDTQYF	TGTGCCAGCAGCGTCTCCGGGACAGGAAAAACAGATACGCAGTATTTT
.	TRBV28	.	TRBJ2-7	CASILTGECEQYF	TGTGCCAGCATACTGACAGGCGAGTGCGAGCAGTACTTC
.	TRBV25-1	TRBD1	TRBJ1-1	CASSEYGGTGTDTEAFF	TGTGCCAGCAGTGAATATGGAGGGACAGGGACAGACACTGAAGCTTTCTTT
.	TRBV11-3	.	TRBJ2-7	CASTFRVSTAYYEQYF	TGTGCCAGCACCTTCCGGGTTTCGACAGCCTACTACGAGCAGTACTTC